This T cell receptor beta chain was recovered during a study of OX40 agonist ivuxolimab in advanced cancers. This table comes from immunoSEQ multiplex PCR, and its TCRdb copy is limited to in-frame clones, with some not included. The data contain about 73,000 clones, under 95% of them singletons. The CDR3 is 14 residues long. The chain recombines TRBV7-5 with TRBJ2-5; the listed D gene, TRBD2, was not tested against the DNA. TRBV7-5 is tagged as a pseudogene. Here the sequenced sample was CD4+ or CD8+ T cells sorted from blood, taken in a trial of the OX40 agonist ivuxolimab. The receptor comes from an adult with an advanced solid tumor such as melanoma, head and neck, liver or kidney cancer. The chain's CDR3 is CVRSLVGGQETQYF. The CDR3 DNA reads TGTGTCAGAAGCTTAGTTGGGGGGCAAGAGACCCAGTACTTC.